These T cell receptor beta chains were read from a single sample in a study of blood T cell repertoires in COVID-19. Assay: immunoSEQ multiplex PCR; the TCRdb copy retains only in-frame clones and omits some. Altogether 300,000 to 400,000 clones are present, roughly 90% being singletons, with the ten largest covering 0.9% to 1%. The sequenced material came from PBMCs or T cells enriched from blood (not recorded which). These receptors originate from a woman under 40 with acute COVID-19. Each CDR3 is given without its conserved first and last residue.

j_gene	v_gene	CDR3aa
TRBJ2-5	TRBV2	ASRENRGGETQY
TRBJ1-2	TRBV4-1	ASSQVAGQAAGYT
TRBJ2-1	TRBV5-5	ASSLDGWSSYNEQF
TRBJ1-2	TRBV5-6	ASSFRVFNGYT
TRBJ2-3	TRBV9	ASSVGTSGGDTQY
TRBJ1-3	TRBV6-1	ASSENGSGNTIY
TRBJ1-1	TRBV7-9	ASSSSTGNTEAF
TRBJ2-3	TRBV12-5	ASGPRGGPPQGTQY
TRBJ1-6	TRBV9	ASSAGQFNSPLH
TRBJ1-1	TRBV2	ASRLTGTHTEAF
TRBJ1-5	TRBV30	AWSERYGNQPQH
TRBJ1-1	TRBV19	ASSPEHGLMNTEAF
TRBJ1-6	TRBV30	AWNAGDFNSPLH
TRBJ1-1	TRBV5-1	ASSLFPNRDTEAF
TRBJ2-7	TRBV12-3/TRBV12-4	ASSATPTGQY
TRBJ1-2	TRBV3-1/TRBV3-2	ASSPGTGVFYGYT
TRBJ2-1	TRBV10-3	AISGTGQNNEQF
TRBJ1-5	TRBV24-1	APDTKTQGSNQPQH
TRBJ1-2	TRBV12-3/TRBV12-4	ASSQGIGGYT
TRBJ2-5	TRBV29-1	SVDRGVRETQY
TRBJ2-3	TRBV5-1	ASSGQGGGTDTQY
TRBJ2-7	TRBV6-5	ASIVDSYEQY
TRBJ1-5	TRBV20-1	SASPGPRNQPQH
TRBJ1-1	TRBV6-5	ASSFRQGEAF